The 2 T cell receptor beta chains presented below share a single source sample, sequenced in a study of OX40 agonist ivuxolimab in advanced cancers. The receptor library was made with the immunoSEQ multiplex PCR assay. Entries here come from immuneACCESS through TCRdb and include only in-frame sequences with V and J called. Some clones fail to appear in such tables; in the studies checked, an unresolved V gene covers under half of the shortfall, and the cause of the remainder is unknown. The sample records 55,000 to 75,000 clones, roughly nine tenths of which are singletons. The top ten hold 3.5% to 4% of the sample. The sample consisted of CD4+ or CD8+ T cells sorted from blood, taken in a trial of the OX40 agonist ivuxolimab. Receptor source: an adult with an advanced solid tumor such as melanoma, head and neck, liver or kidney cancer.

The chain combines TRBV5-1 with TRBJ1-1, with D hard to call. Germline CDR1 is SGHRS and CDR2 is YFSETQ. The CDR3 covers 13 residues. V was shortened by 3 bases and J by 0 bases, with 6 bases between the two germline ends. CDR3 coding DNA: TGCGCCAGCAGCTCGACACTGAACACTGAAGCTTTCTTT. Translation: CASSSTLNTEAFF.

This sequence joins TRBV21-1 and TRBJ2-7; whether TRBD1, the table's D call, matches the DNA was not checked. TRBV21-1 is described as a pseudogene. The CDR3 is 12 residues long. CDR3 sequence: CASPGHFYEQYF. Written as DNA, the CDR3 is TGTGCCAGCCCGGGACACTTCTACGAGCAGTACTTC.